This T cell receptor beta chain was profiled in a study of T cell responses to AZD1222 COVID-19 vaccine. On this clone: Its specificity is unknown.

Study-wide points: Most donors were white British and more were female, and clonal diversity was possibly underestimated.

Clones were sequenced by immunoSEQ multiplex PCR, and TCRdb holds only the in-frame ones, with some missing. There are nearly 110,000 clones in the sample; roughly nine tenths occur only once, and roughly 5% lies in the top ten. Trimming left V 0 bases short and J 0 bases short, with 12 bases between. CDR3 length: 17 amino acids. The germline V gene has CDR1 MNHEY and CDR2 SVGEGT. The chain joins TRBV6-2 or TRBV6-3 to TRBJ1-5, with D unclear. This specimen consisted of peripheral blood, obtained 28 days after the second AZD1222 dose. This sequence was found in an adult who received the AZD1222 COVID-19 vaccine. The CDR3 coding sequence is TGTGCCAGCAGTTACTCGAATACAGATTATAGCAATCAGCCCCAGCATTTT. Translated: CASSYSNTDYSNQPQHF.